This TCR beta chain was recovered during a study of T cells after somatic rescue of genetic block. This clone came up once. Profiling relied on immunoSEQ multiplex PCR, and the TCRdb table lists in-frame clones only, not all of them. The data show some 14,000 clones, with roughly 72% seen just once and 25% to 30% held by the top ten. CDR3 length: 13 residues. CDR1 is MNHEY and CDR2 is SVGAGI in the germline V gene. V lost 0 bases, J lost 7 bases, and 10 bases lay in between. This receptor was identified in a man between 18 and 35 years old. This rearrangement joins TRBV6-5 to TRBJ2-7; D call uncertain. Sequencing was done on a sample of peripheral blood mononuclear cells (PBMCs). The CDR3 DNA sequence: TGTGCCAGCAGTTACTCTGATCGACCAGAGCAGTACTTC. Protein product: CASSYSDRPEQYF.